The 2 T cell receptor beta chains below come from one sample, sequenced in a study of T-cell reconstitution after alpha-beta-depleted transplantation in children. Unique molecular identifiers were used in preparing the TCRbeta library. TCRdb re-called the PCR reads with MiXCR, one entry per CDR3 protein. Of about 160,000 distinct CDR3 sequences listed, around 10% are singletons. Here the sequenced sample was PBMCs, taken before TCRalphabeta/CD19-depleted stem cell transplant. The source of these receptors is a boy under 10 years old with acute myeloid leukemia, due to receive a stem cell transplant.

As regards this clonotype: A read error is possible here, since a much larger clone lies one base away. V usage is TRBV7-9 and J usage is TRBJ2-7; 11 nucleotides align to TRBD2. This CDR3 comprises 14 residues. The J segment lost 9 bases and the V segment lost 5 bases, leaving 9 bases of the junction unmatched. CDR1 is SEHNR, CDR2 FQNEAQ, per germline (reference sequence). The DNA of the CDR3 is TGTGCCAGCAGCGATAGCGGGAGGGCCGTTCCGCAGTACTTC. Translating gives CASSDSGRAVPQYF.

This clonotype was counted ten times or more. The chain recombines TRBV29-1 with TRBJ1-1, with D maybe TRBD1 (5 bases). Germline V gene data show CDR1 as SQVTM and CDR2 as ANQGSEA. Trimming took 5 bases from V and 5 from J, leaving 27 bases between them. This CDR3 contains 17 residues. The chain's CDR3 is CSVFLSAGPTLGTEAFF. DNA for the CDR3: TGCAGCGTTTTTCTGTCAGCGGGACCCACCCTTGGGACTGAAGCTTTCTTT.